Below are 26 T cell receptor beta chains sequenced from a single sample in a study of cytomegalovirus exposure and HLA in healthy donors (dated by TCRdb to the late 2010s). Preparation of the library involved the immunoSEQ multiplex PCR assay. TCRdb re-hosts the immuneACCESS table, in-frame sequences only. Its copies lack some clones; in the studies checked, an unresolved V gene accounts for under half of them, and the cause for the rest is not known. The sample yields some 140,000 clones; around four fifths were counted once. The ten largest clonotypes hold over 1.3% of the sample. Sequenced sample: PBMCs. Receptors were obtained from a woman aged 25 to 45 in good health and CMV-seronegative.

This clone has a handful of counts. V gene TRBV2 combines with J gene TRBJ2-7; 7 bases are shared with TRBD2. CDR1 and CDR2 (germline): SNHLY, FYNNEI. After removal of 7 bases from V and 5 bases from J, the junction contained 14 bases not matched to a gene. This CDR3 region has 15 residues. The CDR3 loop reads CASTQAGNKLNEQYF. In DNA form, the CDR3 reads TGTGCCAGCACCCAAGCGGGGAACAAGTTAAACGAGCAGTACTTC.

This sequence joins TRBV6-5 and TRBJ1-2; D not certain. The CDR3 sequence is 14 residues long. Looked up from germline, CDR1 is MNHEY and CDR2 is SVGAGI. With 5 bases removed from V and 4 bases from J, the gap between germline ends came to 14 bases. The CDR3 coding sequence is TGTGCCAGCAGTGGACCGGGAGTGGGCTATGGCTACACCTTC. It is translated as CASSGPGVGYGYTF.

J is TRBJ2-7 and V is TRBV19, with TRBD1 matching 7 bases. V was pared by 3 bases and J by 6 bases, with 5 bases of the junction left unmatched. The CDR3 is 13 amino acids. Germline-derived CDR1 and CDR2 are LNHDA and SQIVND (reference sequence). The DNA of the CDR3 is TGTGCCAGTAGTATTGTAGGGGGCAGCGAGCAGTACTTC. Amino acids: CASSIVGGSEQYF.

The V gene is TRBV4-3, the J gene TRBJ1-3; no firm D call. Germline V gene sequence: CDR1 LGHNA, CDR2 YSLEER. CDR3 length: 16 residues. Trimming left V 1 base short and J 0 bases short, with 10 bases between. The CDR3 reads CASSQATIGSGNTIYF. The CDR3 region has the DNA TGCGCCAGCAGCCAAGCCACAATTGGCTCTGGAAACACCATATATTTT.

The chain employs TRBV5-4 and TRBJ2-1; 9 bases match TRBD2. Trimming at V came to 0 bases and at J to 3 bases, leaving 13 bases not matched to a gene. CDR3 length: 19 amino acids. The V gene's germline CDR1 is SGHNT and CDR2 YYREEE (reference sequence). In nucleotides, the CDR3 is TGTGCCAGCAGCTTGGCCCTTGGTCCGACTAGCGGAGGCTACAATGAGCAGTTCTTC. Translating it yields CASSLALGPTSGGYNEQFF.

The chain is built from TRBV9 and TRBJ1-3; 9 bases agree with TRBD1. CDR1 is SGDLS, CDR2 YYNGEE, per germline. The CDR3 runs to 17 residues. The junction had 8 bases not matched to a gene; V was cut back by 0 bases and J by 4 bases. In nucleotides, the CDR3 is TGTGCCAGCAGCGTAGGGGACAGGGTCCTGGGAGGAAACACCATATATTTT. Translated: CASSVGDRVLGGNTIYF.

The chain has TRBV5-4 and TRBJ2-4; 7 nucleotides line up with TRBD1. Germline V gives CDR1 SGHNT, CDR2 YYREEE (reference sequence). Losses at the gene ends were 4 bases for V and 8 bases for J; bases not matched to a gene: 12. CDR3 length: 15 amino acids. The DNA of the CDR3 is TGTGCCAGCAGCCAACAGGCAGGGGGTAGAGACATTCAGTACTTC. Its protein is CASSQQAGGRDIQYF.

J is TRBJ1-5 and V is TRBV5-1; no clear D. This CDR3 has 16 residues. The V gene's germline CDR1 is SGHRS and CDR2 YFSETQ. V was pared by 0 bases and J by 2 bases, with 12 bases between. CDR3 sequence reads: CASSLGVGGGNQPQHF. The DNA for the CDR3 is TGCGCCAGCAGCTTGGGGGTCGGCGGGGGCAATCAGCCCCAGCATTTT. The variable domain in full, with the rest retrieved from reference TRBV5-1 and TRBJ1-5, is KAGVTQTPRYLIKTRGQQVTLSCSPISGHRSVSWYQQTPGQGLQFLFEYFSETQRNKGNFPGRFSGRQFSNSRSEMNVSTLELGDSALYLCASSLGVGGGNQPQHFGDGTRLSIL.

This clone was recorded once. V usage is TRBV7-2 and J usage is TRBJ2-1; maybe TRBD2 (6 bases). Trimming left V 4 bases short and J 8 bases short, with 15 bases between. Germline V lookup: CDR1 SGHTA, CDR2 FQGNSA. The CDR3 consists of 14 residues. The CDR3 loop is CASSSWEVGDEQFF. CDR3 nucleotide sequence: TGTGCCAGCAGCTCGTGGGAGGTTGGGGATGAGCAGTTCTTC.

J is TRBJ2-5 and V is TRBV28; D is perhaps TRBD1 (6 bases). The CDR3 has 15 amino acids. CDR1 and CDR2 from the germline V gene are MDHEN and SYDVKM. V was clipped by 3 bases and J by 1 base, with 12 bases between them. The CDR3 is CASSLKQGFQETQYF. In nucleotides, the CDR3 is TGTGCCAGCAGTTTGAAACAGGGCTTCCAAGAGACCCAGTACTTC.

The chain has TRBV30 and TRBJ1-2, with 8 nucleotides matching TRBD1. Germline CDR1 and CDR2: GTSNPN and SVGIG (reference sequence). The CDR3 covers 14 residues. Losses at the gene ends were 2 bases for V and 4 bases for J; bases not matched to a gene: 6. CDR3 amino acids: CAWSKDRGSYGYTF. Here the CDR3 DNA reads TGTGCCTGGAGTAAAGACAGGGGATCCTATGGCTACACCTTC.

The V and J genes are TRBV5-1 and TRBJ1-4; tentative D call: TRBD1 (5 bases). CDR3 length equals 14 residues. Looked up from germline, CDR1 is SGHRS and CDR2 is YFSETQ. V lost 3 bases to trimming and J lost 5 bases, with 11 bases between them. The CDR3 bases are TGCGCCAGCAGCTGGGGGGACCGAAATGAAAAACTGTTTTTT. Protein product: CASSWGDRNEKLFF.

This rearrangement joins TRBV19 to TRBJ1-5; no clear D gene. The CDR3 covers 14 residues. Germline CDR1 and CDR2: LNHDA and SQIVND (reference sequence). The V and J ends lost 0 bases and 10 bases respectively, with 13 bases between them. Written as DNA, the CDR3 is TGTGCCAGTAGTATAGACAGATTCCTGGCTCCCCAGCATTTT. Its protein product is CASSIDRFLAPQHF. Full variable domain (outside the CDR3, taken from reference TRBV19 and TRBJ1-5): DGGITQSPKYLFRKEGQNVTLSCEQNLNHDAMYWYRQDPGQGLRLIYYSQIVNDFQKGDIAEGYSVSREKKESFPLTVTSAQKNPTAFYLCASSIDRFLAPQHFGDGTRLSIL.

This clone occurred many times. This chain connects TRBV19 to TRBJ1-5, with a tentative D call TRBD1 (5 bases). V was pared by 10 bases and J by 11 bases, with 24 bases between. The CDR3 has 14 amino acids. Germline lookup yields CDR1 LNHDA and CDR2 SQIVND (reference sequence). This CDR3 is CATRAGPQSSAQHF. CDR3 nucleotides: TGTGCCACCAGGGCGGGACCTCAATCATCGGCCCAGCATTTT.

The V call is TRBV18, the J call TRBJ2-7; TRBD1 matches at 9 bases. Trimming took 2 bases from V and 3 from J; bases not matched to a gene: 5. Germline loops: CDR1 KGHSH, CDR2 LQKENI. The CDR3 sequence is 15 residues long. The CDR3 loop is CASSPWDRVGYEQYF. CDR3 nucleotide sequence: TGTGCCAGCTCACCATGGGACAGGGTCGGCTACGAGCAGTACTTC.

The genes are TRBV27 and TRBJ2-3, with 7 bases aligning to TRBD1. Germline trimming cut 5 bases from V and 6 bases from J; bases unmatched to any gene: 11. This CDR3 has 15 amino acids. CDR1 and CDR2 (germline): MNHEY, SMNVEV (reference sequence). CDR3 DNA sequence: TGTGCCAGCAGTCCGCGACAGGGCCCGGGTGATACGCAGTATTTT. As protein: CASSPRQGPGDTQYF.

V usage is TRBV2 and J usage is TRBJ1-4, with D possibly being TRBD1 (6 bases). CDR3 size: 15 residues. V gave up 2 bases and J gave up 4 bases, with 11 bases separating them. Per the germline V gene, CDR1 is SNHLY and CDR2 is FYNNEI. The chain's CDR3 is CASSENGQNNEKLFF. The CDR3 bases are TGTGCCAGCAGTGAAAACGGACAGAATAATGAAAAACTGTTTTTT.

The V and J genes are TRBV5-4 and TRBJ1-2, with 9 bases lining up with TRBD1. The CDR3 covers 15 residues. V lost 3 bases and J lost 4; bases outside the gene matches: 7. CDR1 SGHNT and CDR2 YYREEE come from the germline V gene (reference sequence). The CDR3 DNA reads TGTGCCAGCAGCTCAAGAAACAGGGGGCTCTATGGCTACACCTTC. Its translation: CASSSRNRGLYGYTF.

The chain is built from TRBV15 and TRBJ1-2; 9 bases line up with TRBD1. This CDR3 is 16 amino acids long. V shed 1 base, J shed 9 bases, and the junction held 12 bases outside the gene matches. Germline V lookup: CDR1 LNHNV, CDR2 YYDKDF (reference sequence). CDR3 sequence (DNA): TGTGCCACCAGCAGAGTTTTACAGGGGGCCGCTGGGAGCTACACCTTC. Residues: CATSRVLQGAAGSYTF.

V gene TRBV28 combines with J gene TRBJ2-7; D remains ambiguous. The CDR3 loop spans 13 amino acids. V lost 3 bases and J lost 3, with 9 bases in between. In germline, CDR1 is MDHEN, CDR2 SYDVKM. CDR3 DNA sequence: TGTGCCAGCAGTTTTGTACGGAGCTACGAGCAGTACTTC. It encodes CASSFVRSYEQYF.

The genes are TRBV18 and TRBJ2-7; a weak D match, TRBD1 (6 bases). Trimming stripped 2 bases from V and 6 bases from J, with 11 bases between. The CDR3 sequence is 13 residues long. The germline V gene has CDR1 KGHSH and CDR2 LQKENI. The DNA of the CDR3 is TGTGCCAGCTCACCAGGGATAGGGGGCGAGCAGTACTTC. Translated, it gives CASSPGIGGEQYF.

This clone showed up just once. The chain employs TRBV28 and TRBJ1-5, with 10 positions matching TRBD1. CDR3 length: 18 residues. Germline trimming cut 2 bases from V and 1 base from J; bases unmatched to any gene: 8. Germline CDR1 reads MDHEN; CDR2 reads SYDVKM. CDR3 bases: TGTGCCAGCAGTTTACAGGGACAGGGGATCCCCAGCAATCAGCCCCAGCATTTT. Translation gives CASSLQGQGIPSNQPQHF.

This clone was seen only once. The CDR3 loop reads CASILDGSNTGELFF. CDR3 DNA: TGCGCCAGCATCCTAGACGGATCGAACACCGGGGAGCTGTTTTTT. V and J are TRBV5-1 and TRBJ2-2; D unresolved. V gave up 6 bases and J gave up 0 bases, with 12 bases separating them. CDR3 length: 15 residues. Germline CDR1 reads SGHRS; CDR2 reads YFSETQ.

This clone has just a few counts. The chain joins TRBV2 to TRBJ1-6, with TRBD1 identical over 7 bases. The trim removed 5 bases at V and 9 bases at J, leaving 7 bases unmatched. CDR1 SNHLY and CDR2 FYNNEI come from the germline V gene. The CDR3 runs 14 residues. Here the CDR3 reads CASSINRGSSPLHF. CDR3 coding DNA: TGTGCCAGCAGTATAAACAGGGGTAGTTCACCCCTCCACTTT. The whole variable domain, filled in from reference TRBV2 and TRBJ1-6, reads EPEVTQTPSHQVTQMGQEVILRCVPISNHLYFYWYRQILGQKVEFLVSFYNNEISEKSEIFDDQFSVERPDGSNFTLKIRSTKLEDSAMYFCASSINRGSSPLHFGNGTRLTVT.

In its sample, this clone was seen once. The V gene is TRBV7-2, the J gene TRBJ2-5; D possibly corresponds to TRBD1 (5 bases). With 4 bases removed from V and 3 bases from J, the gap between germline ends came to 15 bases. CDR3 size: 15 residues. Germline CDR1 and CDR2: SGHTA and FQGNSA. CDR3 sequence: CASSSPLQGKETQYF. CDR3 DNA: TGTGCCAGCAGCTCCCCCTTGCAGGGAAAAGAGACCCAGTACTTC. Full variable domain (outside the CDR3, taken from reference TRBV7-2 and TRBJ2-5): GAGVSQSPSNKVTEKGKDVELRCDPISGHTALYWYRQSLGQGLEFLIYFQGNSAPDKSGLPSDRFSAERTGGSVSTLTIQRTQQEDSAVYLCASSSPLQGKETQYFGPGTRLLVL.

The rearrangement uses TRBV6-6 and TRBJ1-2; 9 nucleotides agree with TRBD1. This CDR3 has 14 amino acids. Germline V lookup: CDR1 MNHNY, CDR2 SVGAGI (reference sequence). CDR3: CASETGGVSRGYTF. The CDR3 DNA reads as TGTGCAAGCGAAACAGGGGGCGTATCTCGGGGCTACACCTTC.